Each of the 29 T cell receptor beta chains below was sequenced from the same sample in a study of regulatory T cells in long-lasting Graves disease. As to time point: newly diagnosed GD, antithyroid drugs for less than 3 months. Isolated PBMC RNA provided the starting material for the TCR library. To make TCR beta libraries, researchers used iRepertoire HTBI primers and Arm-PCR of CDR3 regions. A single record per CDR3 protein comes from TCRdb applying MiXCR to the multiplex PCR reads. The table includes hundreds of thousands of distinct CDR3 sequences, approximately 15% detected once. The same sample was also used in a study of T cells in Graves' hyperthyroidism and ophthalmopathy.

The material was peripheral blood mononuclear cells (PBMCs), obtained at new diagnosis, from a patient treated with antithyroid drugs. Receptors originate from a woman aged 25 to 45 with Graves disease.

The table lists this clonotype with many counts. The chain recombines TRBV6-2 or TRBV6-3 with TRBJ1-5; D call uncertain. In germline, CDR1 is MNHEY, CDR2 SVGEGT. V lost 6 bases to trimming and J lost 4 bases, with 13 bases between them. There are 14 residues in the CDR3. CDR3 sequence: CASRVEIPNQPQHF. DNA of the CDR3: TGTGCCAGCAGGGTGGAGATCCCAAATCAGCCCCAGCATTTT.

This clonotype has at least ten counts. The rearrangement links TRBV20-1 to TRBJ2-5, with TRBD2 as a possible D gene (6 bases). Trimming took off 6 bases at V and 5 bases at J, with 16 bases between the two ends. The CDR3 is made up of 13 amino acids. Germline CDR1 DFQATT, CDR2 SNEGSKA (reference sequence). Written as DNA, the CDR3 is TGCAGTGCCCGGTCCCGGGCGGGGGAGACCCAGTACTTC. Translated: CSARSRAGETQYF.

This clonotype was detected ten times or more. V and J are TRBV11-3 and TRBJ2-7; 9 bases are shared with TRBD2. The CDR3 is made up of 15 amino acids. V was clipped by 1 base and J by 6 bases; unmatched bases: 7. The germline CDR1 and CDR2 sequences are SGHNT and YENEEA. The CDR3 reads CASSLGGLAGSEQYF. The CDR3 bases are TGTGCCAGCAGCTTAGGAGGGCTAGCGGGAAGCGAGCAGTACTTC.

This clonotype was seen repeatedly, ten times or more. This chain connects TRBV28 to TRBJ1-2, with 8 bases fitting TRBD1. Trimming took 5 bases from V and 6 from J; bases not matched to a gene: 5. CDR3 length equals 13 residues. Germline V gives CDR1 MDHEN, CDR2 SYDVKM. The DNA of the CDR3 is TGTGCCAGCAGTACCAGGGGGCGGGATGGCTACACCTTC. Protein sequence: CASSTRGRDGYTF.

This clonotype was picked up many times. This chain's CDR3 is CASSSNRGTYEQYF. The CDR3 bases are TGTGCCAGCAGCTCTAACAGGGGAACCTACGAGCAGTACTTC. The chain has TRBV2 and TRBJ2-7; 7 bases match TRBD1. J gave up 2 bases and V 6 bases, and 7 bases lay outside the gene matches. Germline CDR1 is SNHLY and CDR2 is FYNNEI. CDR3 length equals 14 residues. The full variable domain, rest sourced from reference TRBV2 and TRBJ2-7, is EPEVTQTPSHQVTQMGQEVILRCVPISNHLYFYWYRQILGQKVEFLVSFYNNEISEKSEIFDDQFSVERPDGSNFTLKIRSTKLEDSAMYFCASSSNRGTYEQYFGPGTRLTVT.

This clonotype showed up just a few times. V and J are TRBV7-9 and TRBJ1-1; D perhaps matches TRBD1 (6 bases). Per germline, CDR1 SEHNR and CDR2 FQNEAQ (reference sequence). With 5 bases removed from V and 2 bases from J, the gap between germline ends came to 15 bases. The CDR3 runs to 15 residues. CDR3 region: CASSPHNRENTEAFF. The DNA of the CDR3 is TGTGCCAGCAGCCCGCACAACAGGGAAAACACTGAAGCTTTCTTT.

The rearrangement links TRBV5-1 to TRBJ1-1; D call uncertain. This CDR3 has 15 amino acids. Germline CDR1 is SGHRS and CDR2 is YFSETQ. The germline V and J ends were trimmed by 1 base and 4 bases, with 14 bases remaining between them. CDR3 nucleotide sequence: TGCGCCAGCAGCTTGAGGGCCAAAGACGGCACTGAAGCTTTCTTT. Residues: CASSLRAKDGTEAFF.

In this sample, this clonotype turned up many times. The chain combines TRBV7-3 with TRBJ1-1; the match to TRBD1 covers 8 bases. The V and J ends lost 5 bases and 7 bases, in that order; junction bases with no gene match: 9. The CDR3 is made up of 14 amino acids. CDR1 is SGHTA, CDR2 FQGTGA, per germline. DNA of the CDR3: TGTGCCAGCAGCCTCACAGGGGGGATCGGTGAAGCTTTCTTT. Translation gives CASSLTGGIGEAFF.

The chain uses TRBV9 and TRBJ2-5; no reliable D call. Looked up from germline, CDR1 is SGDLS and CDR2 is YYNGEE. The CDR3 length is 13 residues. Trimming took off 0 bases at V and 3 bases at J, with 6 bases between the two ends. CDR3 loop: CASSVAPEETQYF. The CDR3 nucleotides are TGTGCCAGCAGCGTAGCTCCCGAAGAGACCCAGTACTTC.

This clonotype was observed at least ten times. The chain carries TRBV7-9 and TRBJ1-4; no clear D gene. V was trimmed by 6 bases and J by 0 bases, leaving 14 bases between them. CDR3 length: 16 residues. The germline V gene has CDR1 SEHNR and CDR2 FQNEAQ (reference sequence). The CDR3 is CASSLKQSTTNEKLFF. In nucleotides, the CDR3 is TGTGCCAGCAGTTTAAAGCAGAGCACAACTAATGAAAAACTGTTTTTT.

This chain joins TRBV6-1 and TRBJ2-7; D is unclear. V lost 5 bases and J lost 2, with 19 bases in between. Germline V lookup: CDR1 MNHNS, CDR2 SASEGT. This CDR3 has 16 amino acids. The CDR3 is CASSMSSHSSPYEQYF. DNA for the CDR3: TGTGCCAGCAGTATGTCGAGCCATTCAAGTCCCTACGAGCAGTACTTC.

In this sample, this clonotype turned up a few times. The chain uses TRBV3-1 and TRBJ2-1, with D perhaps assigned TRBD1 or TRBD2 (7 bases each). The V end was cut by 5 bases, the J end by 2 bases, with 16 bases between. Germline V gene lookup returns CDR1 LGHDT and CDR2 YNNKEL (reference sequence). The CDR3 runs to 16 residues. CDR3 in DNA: TGTGCCAGCAGCGGGGGGGGACAGCGACCCTACAATGAGCAGTTCTTC. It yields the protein CASSGGGQRPYNEQFF.

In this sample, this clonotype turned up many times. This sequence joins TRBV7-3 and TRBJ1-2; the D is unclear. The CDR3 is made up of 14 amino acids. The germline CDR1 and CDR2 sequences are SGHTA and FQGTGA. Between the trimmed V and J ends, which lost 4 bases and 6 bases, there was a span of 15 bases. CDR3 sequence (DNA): TGTGCCAGCAGCTCCCTCGAGGGAAGGGATGGCTACACCTTC. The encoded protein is CASSSLEGRDGYTF.

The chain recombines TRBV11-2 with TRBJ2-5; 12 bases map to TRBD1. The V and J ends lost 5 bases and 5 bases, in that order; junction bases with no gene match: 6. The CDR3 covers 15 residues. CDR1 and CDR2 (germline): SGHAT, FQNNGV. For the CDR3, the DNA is TGTGCCAGCAGCCCCGGGACAGGGGGCATGGAGACCCAGTACTTC. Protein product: CASSPGTGGMETQYF.

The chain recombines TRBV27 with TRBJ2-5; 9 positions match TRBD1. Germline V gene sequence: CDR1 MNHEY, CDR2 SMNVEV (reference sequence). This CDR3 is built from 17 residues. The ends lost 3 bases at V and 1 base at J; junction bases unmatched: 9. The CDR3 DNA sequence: TGTGCCAGCAGTTTGGGACCCGGGACAGGGCGCCAAGAGACCCAGTACTTC. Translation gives CASSLGPGTGRQETQYF.

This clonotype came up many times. This chain's CDR3 is CASSLWDRRSNTEAFF. The CDR3 DNA reads TGTGCCAGCAGTTTATGGGACAGGAGATCCAACACTGAAGCTTTCTTT. The chain employs TRBV28 and TRBJ1-1; 7 positions agree with TRBD1. Germline trimming cut 0 bases from V and 2 bases from J; bases unmatched to any gene: 6. Germline assignment: CDR1 MDHEN and CDR2 SYDVKM. This CDR3 has 16 residues.

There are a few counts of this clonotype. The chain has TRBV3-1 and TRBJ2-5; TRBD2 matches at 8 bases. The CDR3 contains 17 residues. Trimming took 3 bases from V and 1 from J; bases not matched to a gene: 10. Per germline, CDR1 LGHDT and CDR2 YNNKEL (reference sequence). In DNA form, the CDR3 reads TGTGCCAGCAGCCATAGAGCCGGGAGGGGTAGCCAAGAGACCCAGTACTTC. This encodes CASSHRAGRGSQETQYF.

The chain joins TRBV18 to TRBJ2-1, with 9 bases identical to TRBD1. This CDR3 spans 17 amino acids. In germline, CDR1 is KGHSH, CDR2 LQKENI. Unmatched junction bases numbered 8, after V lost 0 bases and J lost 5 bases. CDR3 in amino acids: CASSPPIGTGRNNEQFF. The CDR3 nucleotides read TGTGCCAGCTCACCACCGATCGGGACAGGGAGGAACAATGAGCAGTTCTTC.

CDR3 DNA: TGTGCCAGCTCAGAGAGGGACCTCTACGAGCAGTACTTC. Its translation is CASSERDLYEQYF. The J gene is TRBJ2-7, the V gene TRBV6-2 or TRBV6-3; D may be TRBD1 or TRBD2 (5 bases each). Germline V gene sequence: CDR1 MNHEY, CDR2 SVGEGT. V lost 8 bases, J lost 3 bases, and 14 bases lay in between. This CDR3 has 13 amino acids.

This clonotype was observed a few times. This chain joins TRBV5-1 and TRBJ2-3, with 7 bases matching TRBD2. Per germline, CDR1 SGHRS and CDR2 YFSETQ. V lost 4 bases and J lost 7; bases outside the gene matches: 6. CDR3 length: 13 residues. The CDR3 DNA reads TGCGCCAGCAGCGGGAGGGGCGGCAATACGCAGTATTTT. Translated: CASSGRGGNTQYF. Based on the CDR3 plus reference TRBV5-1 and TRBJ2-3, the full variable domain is KAGVTQTPRYLIKTRGQQVTLSCSPISGHRSVSWYQQTPGQGLQFLFEYFSETQRNKGNFPGRFSGRQFSNSRSEMNVSTLELGDSALYLCASSGRGGNTQYFGPGTRLTVL.

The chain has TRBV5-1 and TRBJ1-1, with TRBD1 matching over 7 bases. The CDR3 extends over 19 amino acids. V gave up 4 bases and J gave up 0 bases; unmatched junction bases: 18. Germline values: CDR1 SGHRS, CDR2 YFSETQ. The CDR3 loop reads CASSPTTGPISIMNTEAFF. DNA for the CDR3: TGCGCCAGCAGCCCAACGACAGGGCCTATTTCCATTATGAACACTGAAGCTTTCTTT.

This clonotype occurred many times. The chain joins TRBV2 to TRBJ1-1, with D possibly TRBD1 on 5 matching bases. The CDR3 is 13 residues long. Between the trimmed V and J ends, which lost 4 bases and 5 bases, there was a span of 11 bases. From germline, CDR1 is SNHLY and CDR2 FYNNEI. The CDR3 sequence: CASSGTGATEAFF. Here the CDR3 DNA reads TGTGCCAGCAGTGGCACCGGGGCTACTGAAGCTTTCTTT.

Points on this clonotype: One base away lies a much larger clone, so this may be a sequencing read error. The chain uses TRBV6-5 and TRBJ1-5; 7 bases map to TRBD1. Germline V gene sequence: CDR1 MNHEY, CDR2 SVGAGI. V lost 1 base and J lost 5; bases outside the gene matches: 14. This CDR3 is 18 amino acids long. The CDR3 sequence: CASSYYAIDRVGDQPQHF. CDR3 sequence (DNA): TGTGCCAGCAGTTACTACGCTATCGACAGGGTTGGCGATCAGCCCCAGCATTTT.

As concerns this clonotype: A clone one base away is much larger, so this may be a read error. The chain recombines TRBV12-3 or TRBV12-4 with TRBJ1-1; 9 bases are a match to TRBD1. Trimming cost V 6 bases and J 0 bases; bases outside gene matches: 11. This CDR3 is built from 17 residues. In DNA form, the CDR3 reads TGTGCCAGCAGCCAACAGGGGGCCGCCGTCATGAACACTGAAGCTTTCTTT. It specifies CASSQQGAAVMNTEAFF.

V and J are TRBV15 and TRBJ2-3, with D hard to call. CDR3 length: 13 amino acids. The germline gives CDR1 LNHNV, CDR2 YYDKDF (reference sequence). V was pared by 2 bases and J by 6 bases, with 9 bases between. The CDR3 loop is CATSRLLGDTQYF. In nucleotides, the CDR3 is TGTGCCACCAGCAGATTGCTAGGGGATACGCAGTATTTT.

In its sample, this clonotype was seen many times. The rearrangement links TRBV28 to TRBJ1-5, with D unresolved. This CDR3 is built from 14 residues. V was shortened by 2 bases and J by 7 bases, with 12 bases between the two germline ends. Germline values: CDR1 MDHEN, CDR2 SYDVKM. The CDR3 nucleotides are TGTGCCAGCAGTTTAATCCAGGATGGCCAGCCCCAGCATTTT. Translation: CASSLIQDGQPQHF.

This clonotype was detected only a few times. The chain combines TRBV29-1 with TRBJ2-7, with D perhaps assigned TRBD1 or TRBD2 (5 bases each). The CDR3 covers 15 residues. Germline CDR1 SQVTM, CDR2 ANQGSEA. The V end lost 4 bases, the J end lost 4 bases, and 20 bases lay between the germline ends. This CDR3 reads CSVGLPARGLYEQYF. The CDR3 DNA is TGCAGCGTTGGGCTACCGGCCCGGGGCCTATACGAGCAGTACTTC.

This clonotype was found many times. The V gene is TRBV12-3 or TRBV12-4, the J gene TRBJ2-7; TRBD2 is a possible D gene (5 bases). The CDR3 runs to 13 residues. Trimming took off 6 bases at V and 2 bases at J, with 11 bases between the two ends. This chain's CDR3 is CASSPGGPYEQYF. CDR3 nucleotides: TGTGCCAGCAGCCCCGGAGGACCCTACGAGCAGTACTTC.

CDR3 in DNA: TGTGCCTGGAGCCCTGGACAGGCTTCCAATCAGCCCCAGCATTTT. This gives the protein CAWSPGQASNQPQHF. The rearrangement links TRBV30 to TRBJ1-5, with TRBD1 matching over 7 bases. CDR3 length: 15 amino acids. V gave up 3 bases and J gave up 3 bases; unmatched junction bases: 8. Germline values: CDR1 GTSNPN, CDR2 SVGIG (reference sequence).